The clone carrying this T cell receptor (beta chain) was recorded many times. Its specificity is unknown. The data derive from a study of cytomegalovirus exposure and HLA in healthy donors. With 3 bases removed from V and 6 bases from J, the gap between germline ends came to 9 bases. CDR1 and CDR2 (germline): ENHRY, SYGVKD. This CDR3 spans 12 amino acids. PCR involved 60 Vbeta and 13 Jbeta primers. Produced via immunoSEQ multiplex PCR; TCRdb's table is partial and in-frame only. The table includes fewer than 200,000 clones, about 85% detected once. Study-level findings and limits: Exclusion applied to some V segments, including TRBV6-2 and TRBV6-3, as they were indistinguishable. In vitro testing confirmed a few CMV-associated chains as specific for CMV antigens.

What was sequenced was PBMCs. This TCR was recovered from a boy aged 2 to 9 in good health and CMV-seronegative. The rearrangement uses TRBV10-3 and TRBJ2-7; TRBD1 is a possible D gene (5 bases). The CDR3 loop reads CAISETGTEQYF. In nucleotides, the CDR3 is TGTGCCATCAGTGAAACAGGAACCGAGCAGTACTTC.